This paragraph reports one T cell receptor (beta chain). The PCR had 60 Vbeta and 13 Jbeta primers. Clones were sequenced by immunoSEQ multiplex PCR, and TCRdb holds only the in-frame ones, with some missing. The table shows about 190,000 clones, with approximately 79% occurring only once. This sample was taken from a study of cytomegalovirus exposure and HLA in healthy donors. CDR1 and CDR2 from the germline V gene are PRHDT and FYEKMQ (reference sequence). There are 16 residues in the CDR3. Trimming took 4 bases from V and 0 from J; bases not matched to a gene: 7. The chain carries TRBV13 and TRBJ2-3, with 7 positions matching TRBD2. The TCR was taken from a woman younger than 35 in good health and CMV-seronegative. The sequenced sample consisted of PBMCs. CDR3 loop: CASSSATSRSTDTQYF. The CDR3 coding sequence is TGTGCCAGCAGCTCGGCGACTAGCCGGAGCACAGATACGCAGTATTTT.